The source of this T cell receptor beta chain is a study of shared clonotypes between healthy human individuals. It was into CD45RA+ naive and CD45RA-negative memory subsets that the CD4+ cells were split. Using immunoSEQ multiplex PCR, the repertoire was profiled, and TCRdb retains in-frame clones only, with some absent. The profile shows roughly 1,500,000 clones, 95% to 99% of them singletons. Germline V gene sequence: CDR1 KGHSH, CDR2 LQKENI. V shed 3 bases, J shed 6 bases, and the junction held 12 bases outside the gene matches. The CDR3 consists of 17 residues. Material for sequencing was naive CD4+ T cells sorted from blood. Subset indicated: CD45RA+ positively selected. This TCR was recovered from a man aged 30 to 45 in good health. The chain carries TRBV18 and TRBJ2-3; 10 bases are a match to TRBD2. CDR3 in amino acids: CASSPPLAGFPADTQYF. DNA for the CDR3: TGTGCCAGCTCACCGCCACTAGCGGGATTCCCTGCGGATACGCAGTATTTT. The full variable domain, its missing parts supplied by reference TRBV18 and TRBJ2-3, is NAGVMQNPRHLVRRRGQEARLRCSPMKGHSHVYWYRQLPEEGLKFMVYLQKENIIDESGMPKERFSAEFPKEGPSILRIQQVVRGDSAAYFCASSPPLAGFPADTQYFGPGTRLTVL.